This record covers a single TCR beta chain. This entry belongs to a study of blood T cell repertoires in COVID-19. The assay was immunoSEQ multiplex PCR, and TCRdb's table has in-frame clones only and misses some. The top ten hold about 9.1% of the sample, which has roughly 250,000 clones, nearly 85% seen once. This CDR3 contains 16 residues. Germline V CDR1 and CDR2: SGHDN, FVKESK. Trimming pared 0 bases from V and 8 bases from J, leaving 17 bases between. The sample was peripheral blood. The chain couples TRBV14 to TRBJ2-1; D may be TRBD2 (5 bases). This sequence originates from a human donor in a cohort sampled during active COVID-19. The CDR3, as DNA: TGTGCCAGCAGCCAAGACGACCCACTAGGGTGGGATGAGCAGTTCTTC. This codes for CASSQDDPLGWDEQFF.